This T cell receptor (beta chain) was identified in a study of blood T cell repertoires in COVID-19 (dated by TCRdb to 2020 to 2021). Regarding the study in general: Collaborator samples came from the United States, Italy and Spain and covered acute and convalescent phases of COVID-19. The repertoires were made available in a free public database intended to serve as a resource for research on the immune response to SARS-CoV-2. The material from the prospective study consisted of cDNA or gDNA derived from T cells, B-cell-depleted T cells, or PBMCs. Sample metadata almost always included a de-identified subject ID, COVID-19 status, age in years and sex. Where available, HLA class I and class II types were obtained from metadata supplied by the sample provider rather than from assay-based typing. The samples were drawn from two sources: the first 160 participants of the ongoing ImmuneRACE study, and 950 to 1,500 subjects contributed by 6 global collaborators. The dataset comprised deeply sampled blood TCRbeta repertoires from subjects exposed to, actively infected with, or recovered from COVID-19. On the study overall, not on this receptor specifically: How much clinical and demographic metadata was included differed by source and by participant, and the metadata was provided uncurated.

The immunoSEQ Assay, a bias-controlled multiplex PCR, was used to amplify TCRbeta CDR3 regions from genomic DNA. The study's processing was this. The number of nucleated cells in each sample was estimated by amplification of reference gene primers within the assay. To quantify the absolute abundance of each unique TCRbeta CDR3 rearrangement, sequence reads were collapsed and filtered. For each sample, productive Simpson clonality was calculated as the square root of Simpson's diversity index over productive rearrangements. The table comes from immuneACCESS by way of TCRdb, which keeps in-frame sequences with V and J called. Part of the clones is missing from these tables; in studies checked, under half for an unresolved V gene and the rest for unknown reasons. V and J calls and clone size follow that table, whereas D and trimming were derived from the DNA. This sample gives approximately 94,000 clones in total; roughly 88% of them show up just once. More than 20% of the sample comes from the top ten.

Each collaborating institution followed its own protocols to collect whole blood in K2EDTA tubes. Collaborator samples were shipped for TCRbeta analysis as frozen whole blood, isolated PBMCs, or DNA extracted from either sample type. The germline V gene specifies LGHNA as CDR1 and YNFKEQ as CDR2. The CDR3, from cysteine to phenylalanine, totals 17 residues. The DNA shown is the 51-base CDR3, in frame from base 1. Here V drops 0 bases and J drops 15 bases, and the junction holds 16 bases not matched to any gene. Points on this clone: Its antigen is currently not known. It has no much larger one-base neighbor in the sample; base qualities were not kept.

The sample comprised peripheral blood. This receptor was obtained from a man in his sixties with acute or convalescent COVID-19. This sequence uses TRBV4-2 and TRBJ1-4, and 10 junction bases match TRBD1. Here is the DNA: TGTGCCAGCAGCCAAGACCACACCGGGACAGGGGCCTCCTTTGTGTTTTTT. Translation gives CASSQDHTGTGASFVFF.